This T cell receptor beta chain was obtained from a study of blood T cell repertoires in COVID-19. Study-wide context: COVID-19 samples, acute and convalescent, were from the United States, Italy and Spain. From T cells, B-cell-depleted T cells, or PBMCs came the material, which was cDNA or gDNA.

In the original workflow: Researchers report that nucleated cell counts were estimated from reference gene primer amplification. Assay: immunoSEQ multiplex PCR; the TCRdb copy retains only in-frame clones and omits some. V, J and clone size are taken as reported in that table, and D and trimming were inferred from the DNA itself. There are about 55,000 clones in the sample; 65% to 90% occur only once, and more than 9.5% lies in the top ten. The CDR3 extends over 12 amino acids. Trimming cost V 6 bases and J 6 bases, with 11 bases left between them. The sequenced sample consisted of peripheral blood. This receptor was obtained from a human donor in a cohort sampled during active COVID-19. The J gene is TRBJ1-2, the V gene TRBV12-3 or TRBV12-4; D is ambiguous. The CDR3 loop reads CASRALGDGYTF. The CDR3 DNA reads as TGTGCCAGCAGGGCCCTTGGAGATGGCTACACCTTC.